What follows are 9 T cell receptor beta chains derived from one specimen sequenced in a study of preoperative IRX-2 immunotherapy in early breast cancer. Treatment indicated: preoperative locoregional IRX-2 cytokine immunotherapy. Generated by immunoSEQ multiplex PCR, the TCRdb table keeps only in-frame clones and is missing some. Of approximately 28,000 clones in the sample, about 68% were seen once. The sequencing used lymph node tissue, collected after IRX-2 immunotherapy. The receptors stem from a human donor with breast cancer.

The chain links TRBV6-8 to TRBJ2-3, with 7 positions matching TRBD2. V trimming: 5 bases; J trimming: 3 bases; junction bases outside the gene matches: 11. The CDR3 contains 16 residues. Germline-derived CDR1 and CDR2 are MNHGY and SAAAGT. This CDR3 reads CASSHPEGTKTDTQYF. CDR3 nucleotides: TGTGCCAGCAGTCACCCGGAAGGGACTAAAACAGATACGCAGTATTTT.

The V and J genes are TRBV11-3 and TRBJ2-3; 7 nucleotides agree with TRBD2. The V gene end was trimmed by 3 bases and the J gene end by 4 bases; junction bases not matched to a gene: 7. Per germline, CDR1 SGHNT and CDR2 YENEEA. This CDR3 region has 15 residues. The CDR3 region has the DNA TGTGCCAGCAGCTTGCCGGGCGGGAGAGCAGATACGCAGTATTTT. It encodes CASSLPGGRADTQYF.

The chain's CDR3 is CSVAYRVGEQYF. The CDR3 bases are TGCAGCGTTGCGTACAGGGTGGGTGAGCAGTACTTC. The chain carries TRBV29-1 and TRBJ2-7, with D perhaps TRBD1 (6 bases). The CDR3 spans 12 residues. CDR1 SQVTM and CDR2 ANQGSEA come from the germline V gene. The ends were cut back, 4 bases at V and 7 bases at J, with 14 bases in the middle.

The genes are TRBV6-8 and TRBJ1-5; TRBD1 matches 9 bases. Trimming cost V 6 bases and J 5 bases; bases outside gene matches: 8. This CDR3 is 15 amino acids long. Germline V gene lookup returns CDR1 MNHGY and CDR2 SAAAGT. The CDR3 is CASSLPRQGDQPQHF. For the CDR3, the DNA is TGTGCCAGCAGCCTACCTCGACAGGGGGATCAGCCCCAGCATTTT.

This rearrangement joins TRBV29-1 to TRBJ2-7, with 11 positions matching TRBD1. The germline V gene has CDR1 SQVTM and CDR2 ANQGSEA. The CDR3 sequence is 12 residues long. Trimming cost V 8 bases and J 6 bases; bases outside gene matches: 6. The CDR3 bases are TGCAGCTGGGCCGGGACAGGGGGCGAGCAGTACTTC. The encoded protein is CSWAGTGGEQYF.

This clone was observed a few times. The chain employs TRBV18 and TRBJ1-2; D gene ambiguous. Trimming pared 0 bases from V and 4 bases from J, leaving 12 bases between. This CDR3 has 15 amino acids. In germline, CDR1 is KGHSH, CDR2 LQKENI. Written as DNA, the CDR3 is TGTGCCAGCTCACCACCGAAGGGCCCCAGCTATGGCTACACCTTC. Its protein is CASSPPKGPSYGYTF.

This chain links TRBV2 with TRBJ2-7; no clear D. Germline V CDR1 and CDR2: SNHLY, FYNNEI. With 7 bases removed from V and 0 bases from J, the gap between germline ends came to 13 bases. The CDR3 has 14 residues. The CDR3 is CASTRSGGSYEQYF. CDR3 nucleotide sequence: TGTGCCAGCACGCGTAGTGGCGGCTCCTACGAGCAGTACTTC.

The chain uses TRBV6-8 and TRBJ2-7, with TRBD2 identical over 9 bases. The CDR3 is 15 amino acids. Germline V gives CDR1 MNHGY, CDR2 SAAAGT. The ends lost 9 bases at V and 4 bases at J; junction bases unmatched: 13. The CDR3 protein is CASGGLAGQGYEQYF. The CDR3 DNA is TGTGCCAGTGGCGGGCTAGCGGGACAAGGGTACGAGCAGTACTTC.

The chain is built from TRBV19 and TRBJ2-7, with TRBD2 identical over 14 bases. The CDR3 contains 16 residues. The J segment lost 7 bases and the V segment lost 5 bases, leaving 10 bases of the junction unmatched. Germline V gene data show CDR1 as LNHDA and CDR2 as SQIVND (reference sequence). The CDR3 spells CASSAQTSGRAREQYF. CDR3 nucleotide sequence: TGTGCCAGTAGTGCCCAGACTAGCGGGAGGGCCAGAGAGCAGTACTTC. Together with reference TRBV19 and TRBJ2-7, the CDR3 gives the full variable domain: DGGITQSPKYLFRKEGQNVTLSCEQNLNHDAMYWYRQDPGQGLRLIYYSQIVNDFQKGDIAEGYSVSREKKESFPLTVTSAQKNPTAFYLCASSAQTSGRAREQYFGPGTRLTVT.